The 19 T cell receptor beta chains below all came from one sample that was sequenced in a study of vaccination and CD4 T cells after COVID-19. Cultured CD4+ T cell DNA underwent sequencing with the Oncomine TCR Beta short-read assay. Each CDR3 protein is one row after TCRdb ran MiXCR on the PCR reads. The sample lists approximately 18,000 distinct CDR3 sequences, approximately 44% occurring once. Antigens of these TCRs are unknown. Specified treatment: roughly nine-day PBMC culture with coronavirus spike peptide pools or control peptides (ViraFEST assay). The sequencing here drew on CD4+ T cells from blood, cultured in vitro, taken after SARS-CoV-2 vaccination. These receptors all stem from a human donor who had recovered from COVID-19.

This rearrangement joins TRBV20-1 to TRBJ2-1; D is perhaps TRBD1 (5 bases). Germline CDR1 DFQATT, CDR2 SNEGSKA (reference sequence). Trimming left V 0 bases short and J 8 bases short, with 17 bases between. The CDR3 runs to 15 residues. CDR3 loop: CSAREPQANRYEQFF. In DNA, the CDR3 is TGCAGTGCTAGAGAGCCCCAAGCGAACAGGTATGAGCAGTTCTTC.

This rearrangement joins TRBV20-1 to TRBJ2-1, with TRBD2 identical over 15 bases. The CDR3 length is 16 residues. V was clipped by 6 bases and J by 7 bases; unmatched bases: 10. Germline CDR1 and CDR2: DFQATT and SNEGSKA (reference sequence). CDR3 sequence (DNA): TGCAGTGCGCCAACCTCCGGGACTAGCGGGAGGAATGAGCAGTTCTTC. Translated: CSAPTSGTSGRNEQFF.

The chain couples TRBV11-2 to TRBJ2-7; 9 positions agree with TRBD2. The V and J ends lost 5 bases and 0 bases, in that order; junction bases with no gene match: 2. CDR3 length: 14 amino acids. CDR1 and CDR2 (germline): SGHAT, FQNNGV. The CDR3 coding sequence is TGTGCCAGCAGCCAGCGGGGGGACTCCTACGAGCAGTACTTC. Translating it yields CASSQRGDSYEQYF.

The V and J genes are TRBV19 and TRBJ1-6; no reliable D call. Germline lookup yields CDR1 LNHDA and CDR2 SQIVND (reference sequence). Trimming removed 3 bases at V and 0 bases at J, with 21 bases between. This CDR3 region has 20 residues. The DNA of the CDR3 is TGTGCCAGTAGTATCAGGTTGGCGGTTCCATCGAGCTCCTATAATTCACCCCTCCACTTT. Protein sequence: CASSIRLAVPSSSYNSPLHF.

The chain is built from TRBV28 and TRBJ2-7; D unclear. The V gene's germline CDR1 is MDHEN and CDR2 SYDVKM. The CDR3 is made up of 16 amino acids. V lost 5 bases, J lost 2 bases, and 19 bases lay in between. The CDR3 loop reads CASSPTLNLNTYEQYF. Here the CDR3 DNA reads TGTGCCAGCAGTCCTACCCTAAATCTTAATACCTACGAGCAGTACTTC. Full variable domain (missing parts from reference TRBV28 and TRBJ2-7): DVKVTQSSRYLVKRTGEKVFLECVQDMDHENMFWYRQDPGLGLRLIYFSYDVKMKEKGDIPEGYSVSREKKERFSLILESASTNQTSMYLCASSPTLNLNTYEQYFGPGTRLTVT.

This chain links TRBV4-1 with TRBJ1-2; D not resolved. The CDR3 sequence is 16 residues long. Germline lookup yields CDR1 MGHRA and CDR2 YSYEKL. V dropped 0 bases and J dropped 2 bases, with 13 bases sitting between them. CDR3 bases: TGCGCCAGCAGCCAAGATTTGGCAGGACTGAACTATGGCTACACCTTC. Encoded protein: CASSQDLAGLNYGYTF.

The genes are TRBV2 and TRBJ1-6; D is perhaps TRBD1 (6 bases). Germline CDR1 is SNHLY and CDR2 is FYNNEI. This CDR3 has 16 residues. Trimming shortened V by 4 bases and J by 9 bases, and 19 bases separated the two germline ends. The CDR3 loop reads CASSVEGGKGGSPLHF. CDR3 sequence (DNA): TGTGCCAGCAGTGTGGAGGGAGGCAAAGGGGGTTCACCCCTCCACTTT.

This clonotype appeared a few times. V gene TRBV6-2 or TRBV6-3 combines with J gene TRBJ2-2, with TRBD1 matching over 7 bases. The V gene end was trimmed by 6 bases and the J gene end by 1 base; junction bases not matched to a gene: 2. Germline V CDR1 and CDR2: MNHEY, SVGEGT. This CDR3 has 14 residues. CDR3 sequence reads: CASRYRGNTGELFF. The DNA for the CDR3 is TGTGCCAGCAGGTACAGGGGGAACACCGGGGAGCTGTTTTTT.

V and J are TRBV11-3 and TRBJ1-2; TRBD1 matches 7 bases. CDR3 length: 13 residues. V shed 6 bases and J 7 bases; nucleotides not matched to a gene: 8. The V gene's germline CDR1 is SGHNT and CDR2 YENEEA. CDR3 residues: CASSRQGLGGYTF. CDR3 nucleotides: TGTGCCAGCAGTAGACAGGGCCTAGGTGGCTACACCTTC. Complete variable domain (other parts from reference TRBV11-3 and TRBJ1-2): EAGVVQSPRYKIIEKKQPVAFWCNPISGHNTLYWYLQNLGQGPELLIRYENEEAVDDSQLPKDRFSAERLKGVDSTLKIQPAELGDSAVYLCASSRQGLGGYTFGSGTRLTVV.

This clonotype was detected only a few times. The V call is TRBV7-8, the J call TRBJ2-3, with 12 bases aligning to TRBD2. V was pared by 2 bases and J by 3 bases, with 9 bases of the junction left unmatched. The germline gives CDR1 SGHVS, CDR2 FQNEAQ. The CDR3 is 18 amino acids. CDR3 sequence: CASSLSSLAGGVTDTQYF. The CDR3 bases are TGTGCCAGCAGCTTAAGTTCACTAGCGGGAGGCGTAACAGATACGCAGTATTTT. Filled out from reference TRBV7-8 and TRBJ2-3, the complete variable domain reads GAGVSQSPRYKVAKRGQDVALRCDPISGHVSLFWYQQALGQGPEFLTYFQNEAQLDKSGLPSDRFFAERPEGSVSTLKIQRTQQEDSAVYLCASSLSSLAGGVTDTQYFGPGTRLTVL.

The genes are TRBV12-3 or TRBV12-4 and TRBJ1-5, with D uncertain. This CDR3 has 16 residues. Trimming removed 0 bases from V and 7 bases from J, with 16 bases in between. CDR3 in amino acids: CASSLAWQNGRQPQHF. CDR3 DNA: TGTGCCAGCAGTTTAGCGTGGCAAAACGGTCGGCAGCCCCAGCATTTT.

The chain employs TRBV27 and TRBJ1-5, with unresolved D. From germline, CDR1 is MNHEY and CDR2 SMNVEV (reference sequence). The length of the CDR3 is 13 residues. Trimming took off 3 bases at V and 7 bases at J, with 10 bases between the two ends. CDR3 region: CASSFAGGQPQHF. As DNA, the CDR3 is TGTGCCAGCAGTTTTGCCGGAGGACAGCCCCAGCATTTT.

This clonotype was found a few times. The V call is TRBV6-5, the J call TRBJ2-3; 10 positions agree with TRBD2. CDR3 length: 16 residues. V gave up 4 bases and J gave up 3 bases; unmatched junction bases: 7. Germline CDR1 and CDR2: MNHEY and SVGAGI. CDR3 bases: TGTGCCAGCAGTTCATTACCGGGACTAGCGACAGATACGCAGTATTTT. Its translation is CASSSLPGLATDTQYF.

The J gene is TRBJ2-1, the V gene TRBV7-2, with D perhaps TRBD1 (5 bases). Looked up from germline, CDR1 is SGHTA and CDR2 is FQGNSA. Between the trimmed V and J ends, which lost 0 bases and 9 bases, there was a span of 12 bases. CDR3 length: 14 amino acids. The CDR3 bases are TGTGCCAGCAGCTTAGCGATTAACCAGGGTGAGCAGTTCTTC. Translating gives CASSLAINQGEQFF.

The V gene is TRBV19, the J gene TRBJ1-3; the D gene is possibly TRBD1 (5 bases). Trimming removed 5 bases at V and 0 bases at J, with 5 bases between. In germline, CDR1 is LNHDA, CDR2 SQIVND (reference sequence). The CDR3 runs to 13 residues. CDR3 coding DNA: TGTGCCAGTAGTGGGGCCTCTGGAAACACCATATATTTT. It yields the protein CASSGASGNTIYF. Full variable domain (outside the CDR3, taken from reference TRBV19 and TRBJ1-3): DGGITQSPKYLFRKEGQNVTLSCEQNLNHDAMYWYRQDPGQGLRLIYYSQIVNDFQKGDIAEGYSVSREKKESFPLTVTSAQKNPTAFYLCASSGASGNTIYFGEGSWLTVV.

The rearrangement uses TRBV10-2 and TRBJ1-2, with TRBD1 as a possible D gene (5 bases). Looked up from germline, CDR1 is WSHSY and CDR2 is SAAADI. The CDR3 runs to 14 residues. The V and J ends lost 5 bases and 2 bases respectively, with 12 bases between them. The CDR3 here is CASSIRGGNYGYTF. The CDR3 DNA sequence: TGCGCCAGCAGTATAAGGGGTGGCAACTATGGCTACACCTTC.

The rearrangement uses TRBV5-8 and TRBJ1-2, with D possibly TRBD1 on 5 matching bases. In germline, CDR1 is SGHTS, CDR2 YDEGEE. Trimming removed 0 bases at V and 7 bases at J, with 13 bases between. The CDR3 covers 14 residues. This chain's CDR3 is CASSLAVSGFGYTF. The CDR3 DNA reads TGTGCCAGCAGCTTGGCCGTGTCAGGGTTTGGCTACACCTTC.

The chain combines TRBV20-1 with TRBJ2-2, with 9 nucleotides matching TRBD1. Per germline, CDR1 DFQATT and CDR2 SNEGSKA (reference sequence). V shed 6 bases, J shed 3 bases, and the junction held 11 bases outside the gene matches. The CDR3 covers 16 residues. This CDR3 is CSATKPGTGHTGELFF. DNA of the CDR3: TGCAGTGCCACGAAGCCCGGGACAGGGCACACCGGGGAGCTGTTTTTT.

This chain connects TRBV24-1 to TRBJ1-1, with D tentatively TRBD1 (6 bases). Trimming removed 7 bases from V and 5 bases from J, with 13 bases in between. The CDR3 extends over 13 amino acids. Germline V lookup: CDR1 KGHDR, CDR2 SFDVKD. DNA of the CDR3: TGTGCCACCAGGCGGAGGGGGTCGACTGAAGCTTTCTTT. Encoded protein: CATRRRGSTEAFF.